This TCR beta chain was sequenced for a study of blood T cell repertoires in COVID-19. The assay was immunoSEQ multiplex PCR, and TCRdb's table has in-frame clones only and misses some. The repertoire holds hundreds of thousands of clones, with approximately 90% as singletons. V lost 7 bases to trimming and J lost 5 bases; unmatched junction nucleotides: 11. The CDR3 totals 15 residues. Germline V gene lookup returns CDR1 SNHLY and CDR2 FYNNEI. The chain has TRBV2 and TRBJ2-5; 9 positions match TRBD2. Material for sequencing was peripheral blood. The receptor comes from a woman in her twenties or thirties with active or convalescent COVID-19. The CDR3 loop reads CASNPTSGPAETQYF. The DNA of the CDR3 is TGTGCCAGCAACCCGACTAGCGGTCCAGCGGAGACCCAGTACTTC.